This TCR beta chain appears in the sequencing data of a study of T cell responses to AZD1222 COVID-19 vaccine. Study-wide findings and caveats: Females outnumbered males among donors, who were mostly white British; clonal diversity was possibly underestimated. There were vaccine-associated CD4 TCRs across spike, dominant at 160-218 and 743-854.

The data were produced by immunoSEQ multiplex PCR, yet TCRdb's version contains in-frame clones alone and is incomplete. The sample has fewer than 130,000 clones, 81% seen once. As for this clone: What it binds is not known.

Trimming pared 3 bases from V and 5 bases from J, leaving 13 bases between. The CDR3 is 13 residues long. Per germline, CDR1 DFQATT and CDR2 SNEGSKA (reference sequence). This chain joins TRBV20-1 and TRBJ1-2, with no clear D. The TCR sequence derives from an adult in good health. This specimen was peripheral blood, taken on day 0 of AZD1222 vaccination. The CDR3 nucleotides are TGCAGTGCTAGTCGGACGGCGGATTATGGCTACACCTTC. Protein sequence: CSASRTADYGYTF.